One and the same sample provided the 4 T cell receptor beta chains below, sequenced in a study of T cell changes during pregnancy in multiple sclerosis. Clones were read by immunoSEQ multiplex PCR, and TCRdb kept only the in-frame ones, dropping some. The sample holds some 70,000 clones; almost 95% are singletons and the top ten take approximately 2.8%. Sequencing used CD8+ T cells from peripheral blood mononuclear cells, obtained in the third trimester of pregnancy. The receptors derive from a female donor in good health, enrolled as a control in a pregnancy study.

This chain joins TRBV19 and TRBJ2-7; D gene ambiguous. The V and J ends lost 3 bases and 6 bases respectively, with 12 bases between them. The CDR3 is 13 residues long. Per germline, CDR1 LNHDA and CDR2 SQIVND (reference sequence). Here the CDR3 reads CASSMALGSEQYF. The CDR3 DNA is TGTGCCAGTAGTATGGCTCTAGGCAGCGAGCAGTACTTC. The full variable domain, rest sourced from reference TRBV19 and TRBJ2-7, is DGGITQSPKYLFRKEGQNVTLSCEQNLNHDAMYWYRQDPGQGLRLIYYSQIVNDFQKGDIAEGYSVSREKKESFPLTVTSAQKNPTAFYLCASSMALGSEQYFGPGTRLTVT.

The rearrangement links TRBV2 to TRBJ2-1, with a weak D call TRBD2 (6 bases). The CDR3 is 14 residues long. Trimming removed 6 bases from V and 4 bases from J, with 13 bases in between. The germline V gene encodes CDR1 SNHLY and CDR2 FYNNEI. The CDR3 nucleotides read TGTGCCAGCAGCCCAGCGGGCGTTTACAATGAGCAGTTCTTC. Its translation is CASSPAGVYNEQFF.

This chain connects TRBV5-6 to TRBJ2-5, with 10 bases that match TRBD2. Germline V gives CDR1 SGHDT, CDR2 YYEEEE. The CDR3 is 15 amino acids. The trim removed 2 bases at V and 1 base at J, leaving 2 bases unmatched. The DNA for the CDR3 is TGTGCCAGCAGCTTCTGGACTAGCGGCCAAGAGACCCAGTACTTC. Amino acids: CASSFWTSGQETQYF.

The V and J genes are TRBV4-3 and TRBJ1-4; a weak D match, TRBD1 (6 bases). The germline V and J ends were trimmed by 1 base and 7 bases, with 16 bases remaining between them. Germline V gene sequence: CDR1 LGHNA, CDR2 YSLEER. The CDR3 runs 16 residues. The CDR3 DNA is TGCGCCAGCAGCCAAGGGCCAGGGGAGATCAGTGAAAAACTGTTTTTT. This sequence encodes CASSQGPGEISEKLFF.